This T cell receptor (beta chain) was sequenced for a study of cytomegalovirus exposure and HLA in healthy donors. The study ran its PCR with 60 Vbeta and 13 Jbeta primers. Assay: immunoSEQ multiplex PCR; the TCRdb copy retains only in-frame clones and omits some. The sample holds around 99,000 clones, 70% to 80% seen once. This CDR3 has 14 amino acids. Germline-derived CDR1 and CDR2 are SGDLS and YYNGEE. Trimming left V 0 bases short and J 6 bases short, with 13 bases between. Sequencing input: PBMCs. The clonotype originates from a man between 18 and 29 years old in good health and CMV-seronegative. The chain employs TRBV9 and TRBJ2-7, with D maybe TRBD2 (7 bases). CDR3 loop: CASSVGGGPGEQYF. In DNA form, the CDR3 reads TGTGCCAGCAGCGTAGGCGGGGGCCCAGGCGAGCAGTACTTC. Drawing the rest from reference TRBV9 and TRBJ2-7, the complete variable domain is DSGVTQTPKHLITATGQRVTLRCSPRSGDLSVYWYQQSLDQGLQFLIQYYNGEERAKGNILERFSAQQFPDLHSELNLSSLELGDSALYFCASSVGGGPGEQYFGPGTRLTVT.